A single sample is the source of the 22 T cell receptor beta chains below, sequenced in a study of T cell repertoires in cytomegalovirus infection. TCRdb re-called the reads through MiXCR, storing one row per CDR3 protein. The sample shows about 310,000 distinct CDR3 sequences, roughly a sixth of them seen only once. The specimen sequenced was PBMCs. These receptors all come from a human donor in good health (CMV status not recorded). Some clones in this sample may be carry-over from other donors' samples.

J is TRBJ2-3 and V is TRBV20-1, with TRBD2 matching 10 bases. CDR3 length equals 16 residues. CDR1 and CDR2 (germline): DFQATT, SNEGSKA (reference sequence). Unmatched junction bases numbered 9, after V lost 6 bases and J lost 0 bases. The CDR3, as DNA: TGCAGTGCCCCGTTAGCGGGGGGCGCTAGCACAGATACGCAGTATTTT. This sequence encodes CSAPLAGGASTDTQYF.

This clonotype has only a few counts. The chain is built from TRBV19 and TRBJ2-1; 9 nucleotides agree with TRBD1. The V segment lost 4 bases and the J segment 16 bases; nucleotides outside the gene matches: 11. This CDR3 has 13 residues. CDR1 is LNHDA, CDR2 SQIVND, per germline (reference sequence). The CDR3 nucleotides read TGTGCCAGTAGTAATAGAGGGACAGGGCGATTATTCTTC. Encoded protein: CASSNRGTGRLFF.

This clonotype was recorded at least ten times. The J gene is TRBJ1-4, the V gene TRBV12-3 or TRBV12-4; D remains ambiguous. V dropped 5 bases and J dropped 0 bases, with 10 bases sitting between them. The CDR3 runs 15 residues. CDR3 in amino acids: CASSPSSATNEKLFF. DNA of the CDR3: TGTGCCAGCAGTCCGTCCTCAGCAACTAATGAAAAACTGTTTTTT.

V and J are TRBV5-5 and TRBJ1-1, with no clear D. CDR1 is SGHKS and CDR2 is YYEKEE in the germline V gene (reference sequence). With 2 bases removed from V and 1 base from J, the gap between germline ends came to 12 bases. CDR3 length equals 15 residues. In DNA form, the CDR3 reads TGTGCCAGCAGCTTATACCCCAGCCGGAACACTGAAGCTTTCTTT. It translates to CASSLYPSRNTEAFF.

In this sample, this clonotype turned up many times. The chain is built from TRBV28 and TRBJ2-3; TRBD2 matches at 8 bases. V lost 4 bases, J lost 5 bases, and 20 bases stayed unmatched. This CDR3 is 19 amino acids long. Germline V gene lookup returns CDR1 MDHEN and CDR2 SYDVKM. CDR3 sequence: CASSSIPGLVSGEGDTQYF. The CDR3 DNA reads as TGTGCCAGCAGTTCAATCCCGGGACTAGTTAGCGGTGAGGGAGATACGCAGTATTTT.

The chain employs TRBV5-4 and TRBJ1-2; no definite D call. CDR1 and CDR2 (germline): SGHNT, YYREEE (reference sequence). V was clipped by 3 bases and J by 2 bases, with 14 bases between them. The CDR3 loop spans 15 amino acids. CDR3: CASSYEPSGNYGYTF. In nucleotides, the CDR3 is TGTGCCAGCAGCTACGAACCTTCGGGAAACTATGGCTACACCTTC.

This clonotype has more than one count but fewer than ten. The chain carries TRBV5-6 and TRBJ2-5, with D perhaps given as TRBD1 or TRBD2 (5 bases each). Germline values: CDR1 SGHDT, CDR2 YYEEEE. The CDR3 sequence is 14 residues long. V was shortened by 7 bases and J by 5 bases, with 18 bases between the two germline ends. The CDR3 region has the DNA TGTGCCAGCTCCGGGCAGGGCCGGGACGAGACCCAGTACTTC. Its translation: CASSGQGRDETQYF.

V gene TRBV7-6 combines with J gene TRBJ2-7, with 11 bases identical to TRBD2. This CDR3 has 15 residues. Unmatched junction bases numbered 3, after V lost 3 bases and J lost 2 bases. From germline, CDR1 is SGHVS and CDR2 FNYEAQ. CDR3 residues: CASSLGLAATYEQYF. In DNA, the CDR3 is TGTGCCAGCAGCTTGGGACTAGCGGCTACCTACGAGCAGTACTTC.

This clonotype has more than one count but fewer than ten. V is TRBV3-1 and J is TRBJ2-3; 10 positions agree with TRBD1. Germline V lookup: CDR1 LGHDT, CDR2 YNNKEL (reference sequence). The CDR3 has 14 amino acids. The V and J ends lost 6 bases and 5 bases, in that order; junction bases with no gene match: 5. CDR3 residues: CASSGQGGRDTQYF. CDR3 bases: TGTGCCAGCAGTGGACAGGGGGGTCGAGATACGCAGTATTTT.

The table lists this clonotype with many counts. The V call is TRBV7-2, the J call TRBJ2-3; D uncertain. The CDR3 extends over 15 amino acids. Between the trimmed V and J ends, which lost 3 bases and 2 bases, there was a span of 12 bases. Germline V gene lookup returns CDR1 SGHTA and CDR2 FQGNSA. The CDR3 sequence: CASSLSLLSTDTQYF. DNA for the CDR3: TGTGCCAGCAGCTTGTCCCTGCTCTCCACAGATACGCAGTATTTT.

This sequence joins TRBV10-3 and TRBJ2-1; possible D gene TRBD2, 5 bases. Germline V gives CDR1 ENHRY, CDR2 SYGVKD. The CDR3 consists of 15 residues. V lost 5 bases, J lost 4 bases, and 15 bases lay in between. Here the CDR3 DNA reads TGTGCCATCAGTAAGATACTCGGGGAGTACAATGAGCAGTTCTTC. Its protein product is CAISKILGEYNEQFF.

The chain joins TRBV20-1 to TRBJ1-2; TRBD1 is a possible D gene (6 bases). The CDR3 is made up of 13 amino acids. Germline loops: CDR1 DFQATT, CDR2 SNEGSKA (reference sequence). Trimming took off 3 bases at V and 6 bases at J, with 14 bases between the two ends. DNA of the CDR3: TGCAGTGCTAGCGAGCAGGGGTGGAATGGCTACACCTTC. Encoded protein: CSASEQGWNGYTF.

This clonotype was seen ten or more times. CDR3 nucleotide sequence: TGTGCCAGCAGCTTATACAACGACAATGAGCAGTTCTTC. Translated, it gives CASSLYNDNEQFF. The chain links TRBV7-2 to TRBJ2-1; D is ambiguous. The V end lost 2 bases, the J end lost 5 bases, and 7 bases lay between the germline ends. CDR1 is SGHTA and CDR2 is FQGNSA in the germline V gene. The CDR3 runs to 13 residues.

This clonotype was counted many times. In DNA form, the CDR3 reads TGTGCCAGCAGGGGGCAAAATGAAAAACTGTTTTTT. It codes for CASRGQNEKLFF. The chain uses TRBV25-1 and TRBJ1-4, with TRBD1 as a possible D gene (5 bases). The germline V gene encodes CDR1 MGHDK and CDR2 SYGVNS. CDR3 size: 12 residues. V was trimmed by 6 bases and J by 5 bases, leaving 7 bases between them.

This clonotype has a handful of counts. Here the CDR3 reads CASSSGVDVWGRSGYTF. As DNA, the CDR3 is TGTGCCAGCAGCTCCGGTGTTGACGTTTGGGGCAGGAGTGGCTACACCTTC. The V gene is TRBV5-8, the J gene TRBJ1-2; possible D gene TRBD1, 5 bases. The germline CDR1 and CDR2 sequences are SGHTS and YDEGEE. V gave up 3 bases and J gave up 7 bases, with 25 bases separating them. The CDR3 length is 17 residues.

The rearrangement uses TRBV7-4 and TRBJ2-2; D is possibly TRBD1 (6 bases). CDR3 length equals 16 residues. Germline values: CDR1 SGHVT, CDR2 SQSDAQ. V was trimmed by 1 base and J by 1 base, leaving 10 bases between them. CDR3 bases: TGTGCCAGCAGCTTAGGGCAGGGGCTGAACACCGGGGAGCTGTTTTTT. As protein: CASSLGQGLNTGELFF.

This clonotype was detected ten times or more. One end of the junction varies from germline; a read error may be responsible. The rearrangement joins TRBV12-3 or TRBV12-4 to TRBJ1-2; no firm D call. The CDR3 sequence is 11 residues long. The CDR3 DNA is TGTGCCAGCAGTGTCTTCTATGCCTACACCTTC. Translated: CASSVFYAYTF.

This clonotype showed up many times. The V call is TRBV7-2, the J call TRBJ2-3; perhaps D is TRBD1 or TRBD2 (5 bases each). Trimming cost V 5 bases and J 5 bases, with 11 bases left between them. In germline, CDR1 is SGHTA, CDR2 FQGNSA. This CDR3 has 13 residues. CDR3 in DNA: TGTGCCAGCAGCCCGGGACGGGTAGATACGCAGTATTTT. Amino acid sequence: CASSPGRVDTQYF.

This clonotype appeared many times. CDR3 nucleotides: TGTGCCAGCAGTTACTCGATCGTCCCGGGACAGAAAACCTACGAGCAGTACTTC. Its translation is CASSYSIVPGQKTYEQYF. This chain joins TRBV6-6 and TRBJ2-7, with 7 bases identical to TRBD1. Germline loops: CDR1 MNHNY, CDR2 SVGAGI (reference sequence). The CDR3 is made up of 18 amino acids. V gave up 0 bases and J gave up 2 bases; unmatched junction bases: 13.

This clonotype has a count of ten or more. The V gene is TRBV4-1, the J gene TRBJ1-5; 7 bases match TRBD1. V lost 3 bases and J lost 0; bases outside the gene matches: 11. Germline CDR1 MGHRA, CDR2 YSYEKL. The CDR3 contains 18 residues. In DNA, the CDR3 is TGCGCCAGCAGCCATCTCCCAGGTCAGGGGGATAGCAATCAGCCCCAGCATTTT. Amino acid sequence: CASSHLPGQGDSNQPQHF.

The genes are TRBV6-5 and TRBJ1-6, with TRBD1 matching 7 bases. V was clipped by 4 bases and J by 7 bases; unmatched bases: 10. The CDR3 is made up of 16 amino acids. Germline-derived CDR1 and CDR2 are MNHEY and SVGAGI. The CDR3 DNA follows: TGTGCCAGCAGTTTCTCGGGACAGATAGGCAATTCACCCCTCCACTTT. Translation gives CASSFSGQIGNSPLHF.

There are a few counts of this clonotype. CDR3 nucleotide sequence: TGTGCCAGCAGCGGCCCGGACAGGGGCCCCCTCACAGATACGCAGTATTTT. Translated: CASSGPDRGPLTDTQYF. The chain employs TRBV5-5 and TRBJ2-3; 9 bases are shared with TRBD1. This CDR3 spans 17 amino acids. Germline V gene lookup returns CDR1 SGHKS and CDR2 YYEKEE (reference sequence). Losses at the gene ends were 4 bases for V and 2 bases for J; bases not matched to a gene: 11.